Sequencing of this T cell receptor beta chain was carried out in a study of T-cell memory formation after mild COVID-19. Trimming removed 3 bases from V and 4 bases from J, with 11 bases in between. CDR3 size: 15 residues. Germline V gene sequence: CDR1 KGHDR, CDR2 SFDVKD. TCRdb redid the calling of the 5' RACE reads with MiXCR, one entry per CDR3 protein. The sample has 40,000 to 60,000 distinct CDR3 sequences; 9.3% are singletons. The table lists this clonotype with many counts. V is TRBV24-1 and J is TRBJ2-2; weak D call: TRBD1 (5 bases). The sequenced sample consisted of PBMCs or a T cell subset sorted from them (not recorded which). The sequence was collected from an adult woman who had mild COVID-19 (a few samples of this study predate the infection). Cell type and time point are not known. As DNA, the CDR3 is TGTGCCACCAGTGATCCACGTAGGGGCACCGGGGAGCTGTTTTTT. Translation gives CATSDPRRGTGELFF.